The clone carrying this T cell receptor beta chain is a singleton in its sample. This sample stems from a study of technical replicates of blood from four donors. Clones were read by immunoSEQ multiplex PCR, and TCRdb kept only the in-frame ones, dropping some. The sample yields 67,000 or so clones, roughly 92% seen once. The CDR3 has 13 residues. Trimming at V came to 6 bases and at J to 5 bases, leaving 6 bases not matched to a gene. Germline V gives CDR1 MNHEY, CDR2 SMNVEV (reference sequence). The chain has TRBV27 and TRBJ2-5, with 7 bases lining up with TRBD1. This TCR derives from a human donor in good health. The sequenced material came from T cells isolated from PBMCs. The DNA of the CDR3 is TGTGCCAGCAGGGACAGGCGGTGGGAGACCCAGTACTTC. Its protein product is CASRDRRWETQYF.